This T cell receptor beta chain was recovered during a study of regulatory T cells in long-lasting Graves disease. Findings and caveats of the study: Persistent disease was characterized by preferential usage of TRBV28, TRBJ1-2 and TRBJ2-5. Graves' patients with persistent disease showed TCR diversity lower than patients newly diagnosed.

The CDR3 is 15 amino acids. Germline lookup yields CDR1 KGHSH and CDR2 LQKENI. Between the trimmed V and J ends, which lost 0 bases and 5 bases, there was a span of 13 bases. Time point reported: persistent/refractory GD, antithyroid drugs over 5 years with positive TRAb. Isolated PBMC RNA provided the starting material for the TCR library. This clonotype was counted once. Its antigen is not known. Arm-PCR of CDR3 regions and iRepertoire HTBI primers were used to build TCR beta libraries. TCRdb re-called the multiplex PCR reads with MiXCR, one entry per CDR3 protein. The table has nearly 350,000 distinct CDR3 sequences, about 19% seen once.

The genes are TRBV18 and TRBJ1-2; weak D call: TRBD1 (5 bases). The sequencing used peripheral blood mononuclear cells (PBMCs), collected when the disease was refractory, from a patient treated with antithyroid drugs. This sequence originates from a female donor with Graves disease. CDR3 residues: CASSPPSREAYGYTF. CDR3 sequence (DNA): TGTGCCAGCTCACCACCGTCCAGGGAGGCATATGGCTACACCTTC. The whole variable domain, filled in from reference TRBV18 and TRBJ1-2, reads NAGVMQNPRHLVRRRGQEARLRCSPMKGHSHVYWYRQLPEEGLKFMVYLQKENIIDESGMPKERFSAEFPKEGPSILRIQQVVRGDSAAYFCASSPPSREAYGYTFGSGTRLTVV.